This TCR beta chain derives from a study of blood T cell repertoires in COVID-19. Repertoires were generated with immunoSEQ multiplex PCR, while TCRdb's copy carries only in-frame clones and drops some. The data hold about 160,000 clones, with 80% observed a single time. CDR3 length equals 12 residues. Trimming shortened V by 6 bases and J by 4 bases, and 7 bases separated the two germline ends. In germline, CDR1 is MGHDK, CDR2 SYGVNS. The sequenced sample consisted of PBMCs or T cells enriched from blood (not recorded which). This chain links TRBV25-1 with TRBJ1-5; D remains unclear. The sequence was collected from a man in his forties or fifties who had recovered from COVID-19. CDR3 in DNA: TGTGCCAGCAGGGGCCCAAATCAGCCCCAGCATTTT. It codes for CASRGPNQPQHF.